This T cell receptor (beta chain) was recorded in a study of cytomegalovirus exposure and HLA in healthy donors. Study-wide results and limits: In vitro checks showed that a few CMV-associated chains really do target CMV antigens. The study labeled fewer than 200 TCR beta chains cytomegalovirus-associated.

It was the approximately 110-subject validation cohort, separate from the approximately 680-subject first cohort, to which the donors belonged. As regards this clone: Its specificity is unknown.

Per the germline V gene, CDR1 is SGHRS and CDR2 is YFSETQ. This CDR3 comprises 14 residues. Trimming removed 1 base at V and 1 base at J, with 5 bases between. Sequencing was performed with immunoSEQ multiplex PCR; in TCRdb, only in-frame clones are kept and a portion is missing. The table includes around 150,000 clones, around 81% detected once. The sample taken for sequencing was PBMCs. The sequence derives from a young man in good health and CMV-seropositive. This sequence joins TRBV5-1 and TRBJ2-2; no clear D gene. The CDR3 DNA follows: TGCGCCAGCAGCTTGAAACAGAACACCGGGGAGCTGTTTTTT. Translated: CASSLKQNTGELFF.